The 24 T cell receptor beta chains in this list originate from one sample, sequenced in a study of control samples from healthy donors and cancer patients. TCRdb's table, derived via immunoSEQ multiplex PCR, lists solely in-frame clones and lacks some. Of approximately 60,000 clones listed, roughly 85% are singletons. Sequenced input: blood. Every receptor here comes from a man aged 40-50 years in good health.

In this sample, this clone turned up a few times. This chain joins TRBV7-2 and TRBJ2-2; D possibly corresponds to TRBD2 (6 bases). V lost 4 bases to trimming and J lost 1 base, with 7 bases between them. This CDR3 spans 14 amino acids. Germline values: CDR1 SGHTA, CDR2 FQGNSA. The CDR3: CASSWRGNTGELFF. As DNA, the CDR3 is TGTGCCAGCAGCTGGAGGGGGAACACCGGGGAGCTGTTTTTT.

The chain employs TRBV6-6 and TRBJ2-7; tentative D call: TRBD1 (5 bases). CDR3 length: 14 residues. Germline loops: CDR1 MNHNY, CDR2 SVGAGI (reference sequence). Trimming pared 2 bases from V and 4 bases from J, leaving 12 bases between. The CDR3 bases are TGTGCCAGCAGTTACGAGGCAGGGCGGTACGAGCAGTACTTC. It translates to CASSYEAGRYEQYF.

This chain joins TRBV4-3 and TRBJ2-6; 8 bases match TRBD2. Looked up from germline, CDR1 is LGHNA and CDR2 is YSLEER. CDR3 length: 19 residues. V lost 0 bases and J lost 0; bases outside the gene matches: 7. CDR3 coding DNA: TGCGCCAGCAGCCAAGAAAACGGGGGGGCTAGCTCTGGGGCCAACGTCCTGACTTTC. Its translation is CASSQENGGASSGANVLTF.

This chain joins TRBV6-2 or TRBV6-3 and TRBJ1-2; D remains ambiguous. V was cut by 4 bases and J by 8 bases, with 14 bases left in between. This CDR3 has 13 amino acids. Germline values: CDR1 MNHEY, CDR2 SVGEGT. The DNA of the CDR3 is TGTGCCAGCAGTTCTGGGTCTGGAGGGGGCTACACCTTC. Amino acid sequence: CASSSGSGGGYTF.

The CDR3 nucleotides are TGCGCCAGCAGCTTGGGACCGACTCTTCAAGAGACCCAGTACTTC. Its translation is CASSLGPTLQETQYF. This chain joins TRBV5-1 and TRBJ2-5; D is undetermined. V lost 0 bases, J lost 2 bases, and 11 bases lay in between. CDR1 is SGHRS, CDR2 YFSETQ, per germline. This CDR3 region has 15 residues.

CDR3 bases: TGCAGTGCTAGTCCGCGCAACGAGCAGTACTTC. Protein: CSASPRNEQYF. The chain has TRBV20-1 and TRBJ2-7; no reliable D call. V lost 3 bases to trimming and J lost 5 bases, with 8 bases between them. CDR1 and CDR2 (germline): DFQATT, SNEGSKA (reference sequence). The CDR3 totals 11 residues.

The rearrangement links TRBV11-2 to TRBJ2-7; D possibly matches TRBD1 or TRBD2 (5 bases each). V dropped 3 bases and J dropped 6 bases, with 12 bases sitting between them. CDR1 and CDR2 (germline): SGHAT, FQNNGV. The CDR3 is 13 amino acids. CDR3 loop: CASSLTTRAEQYF. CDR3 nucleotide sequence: TGTGCCAGCAGCTTGACTACCAGGGCCGAGCAGTACTTC.

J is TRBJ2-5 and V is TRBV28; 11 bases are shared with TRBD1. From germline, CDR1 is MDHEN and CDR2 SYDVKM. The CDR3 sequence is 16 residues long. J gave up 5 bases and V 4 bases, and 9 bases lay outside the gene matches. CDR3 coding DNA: TGTGCCAGCAGTTCTCGGGGGACAGGGGGGTCGGAGACCCAGTACTTC. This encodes CASSSRGTGGSETQYF.

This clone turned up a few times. CDR3 loop: CASSQEVGMGSPLHF. The CDR3 nucleotides read TGCGCCAGCAGCCAAGAGGTTGGGATGGGCTCACCCCTCCACTTT. The rearrangement uses TRBV4-3 and TRBJ1-6; D uncertain. Trimming left V 0 bases short and J 10 bases short, with 13 bases between. The CDR3 runs to 15 residues. Germline values: CDR1 LGHNA, CDR2 YSLEER.

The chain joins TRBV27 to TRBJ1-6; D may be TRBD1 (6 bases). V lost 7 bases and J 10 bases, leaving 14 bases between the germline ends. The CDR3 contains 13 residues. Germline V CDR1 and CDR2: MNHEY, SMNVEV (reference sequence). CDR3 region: CASKGGGESPLHF. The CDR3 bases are TGTGCCAGCAAGGGGGGCGGTGAATCACCCCTCCACTTT.

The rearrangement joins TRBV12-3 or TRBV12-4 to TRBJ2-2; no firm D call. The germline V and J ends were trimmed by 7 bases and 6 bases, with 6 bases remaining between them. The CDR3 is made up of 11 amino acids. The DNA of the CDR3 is TGTGCCAGCAAAAAAGCCGGGGAGCTGTTTTTT. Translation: CASKKAGELFF.

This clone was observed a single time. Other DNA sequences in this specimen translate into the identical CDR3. The DNA for the CDR3 is TGTGCCAGCAGCTTGCGACAGGGAAGGACTGAAGCTTTCTTT. Amino acid sequence: CASSLRQGRTEAFF. The rearrangement uses TRBV5-8 and TRBJ1-1; 7 nucleotides agree with TRBD1. Per the germline V gene, CDR1 is SGHTS and CDR2 is YDEGEE. The CDR3 extends over 14 amino acids. Trimming removed 1 base from V and 5 bases from J; junction bases left unmatched: 5.

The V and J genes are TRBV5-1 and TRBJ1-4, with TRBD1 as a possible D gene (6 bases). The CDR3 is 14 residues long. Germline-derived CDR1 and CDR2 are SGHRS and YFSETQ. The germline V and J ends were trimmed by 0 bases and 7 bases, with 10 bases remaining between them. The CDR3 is CASSLGGGTEKLFF. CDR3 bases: TGCGCCAGCAGCTTGGGAGGGGGGACTGAAAAACTGTTTTTT.

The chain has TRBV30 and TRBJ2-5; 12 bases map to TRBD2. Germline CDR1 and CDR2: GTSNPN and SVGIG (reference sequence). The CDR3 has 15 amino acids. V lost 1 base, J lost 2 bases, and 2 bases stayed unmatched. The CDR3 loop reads CAWSAGTSGQETQYF. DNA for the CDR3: TGTGCCTGGAGTGCCGGGACTAGCGGGCAAGAGACCCAGTACTTC.

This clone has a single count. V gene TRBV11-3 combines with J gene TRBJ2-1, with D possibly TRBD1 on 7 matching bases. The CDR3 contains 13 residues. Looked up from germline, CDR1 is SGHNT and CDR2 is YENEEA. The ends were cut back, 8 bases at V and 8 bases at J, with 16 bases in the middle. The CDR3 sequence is CASRRGAYDEQFF. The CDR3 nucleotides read TGTGCCAGCCGCAGGGGGGCGTACGATGAGCAGTTCTTC. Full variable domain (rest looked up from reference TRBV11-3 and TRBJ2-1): EAGVVQSPRYKIIEKKQPVAFWCNPISGHNTLYWYLQNLGQGPELLIRYENEEAVDDSQLPKDRFSAERLKGVDSTLKIQPAELGDSAVYLCASRRGAYDEQFFGPGTRLTVL.

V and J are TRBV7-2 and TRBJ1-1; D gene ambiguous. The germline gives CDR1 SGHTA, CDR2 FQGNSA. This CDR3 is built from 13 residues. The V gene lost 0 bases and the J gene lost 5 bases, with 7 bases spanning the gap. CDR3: CASSLASGTEAFF. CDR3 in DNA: TGTGCCAGCAGCTTAGCTTCCGGGACTGAAGCTTTCTTT.

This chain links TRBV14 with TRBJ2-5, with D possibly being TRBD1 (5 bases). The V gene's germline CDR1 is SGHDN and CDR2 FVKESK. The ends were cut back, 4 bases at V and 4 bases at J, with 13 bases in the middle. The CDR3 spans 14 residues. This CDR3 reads CASSPGFVGETQYF. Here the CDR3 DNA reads TGTGCCAGCAGCCCAGGGTTCGTAGGAGAGACCCAGTACTTC.

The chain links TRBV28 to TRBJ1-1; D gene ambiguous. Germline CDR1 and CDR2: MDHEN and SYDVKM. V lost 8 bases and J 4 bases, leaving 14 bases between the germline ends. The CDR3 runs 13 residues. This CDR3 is CASRLPQTTEAFF. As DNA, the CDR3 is TGTGCCAGCCGCTTGCCCCAGACCACTGAAGCTTTCTTT.

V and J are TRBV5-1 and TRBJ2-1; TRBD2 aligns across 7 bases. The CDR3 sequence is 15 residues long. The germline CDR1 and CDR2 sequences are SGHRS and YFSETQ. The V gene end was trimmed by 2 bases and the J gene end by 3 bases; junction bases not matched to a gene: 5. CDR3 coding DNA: TGCGCCAGCAGCTTAGCTAGCGGAAACTACAATGAGCAGTTCTTC. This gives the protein CASSLASGNYNEQFF. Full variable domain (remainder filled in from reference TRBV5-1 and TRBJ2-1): KAGVTQTPRYLIKTRGQQVTLSCSPISGHRSVSWYQQTPGQGLQFLFEYFSETQRNKGNFPGRFSGRQFSNSRSEMNVSTLELGDSALYLCASSLASGNYNEQFFGPGTRLTVL.

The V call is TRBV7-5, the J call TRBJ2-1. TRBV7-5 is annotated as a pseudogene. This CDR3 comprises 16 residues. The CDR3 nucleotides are TGTGCCAGAAGCATAAAATGGGAGCCCGGGGGCGGTGAGCAGTTCTTC. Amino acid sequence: CARSIKWEPGGGEQFF.

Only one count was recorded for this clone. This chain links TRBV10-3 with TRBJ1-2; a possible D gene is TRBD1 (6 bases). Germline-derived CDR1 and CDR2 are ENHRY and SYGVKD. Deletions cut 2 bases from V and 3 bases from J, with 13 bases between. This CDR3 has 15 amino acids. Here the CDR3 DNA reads TGTGCCATCAGTGAGCAGGCGGGACAATACTATGGCTACACCTTC. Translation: CAISEQAGQYYGYTF.

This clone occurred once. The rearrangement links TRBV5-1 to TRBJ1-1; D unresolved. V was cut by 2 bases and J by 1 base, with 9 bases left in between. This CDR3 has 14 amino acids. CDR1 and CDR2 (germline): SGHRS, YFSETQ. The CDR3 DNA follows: TGCGCCAGCAGCTTCCGGACCTCGAACACTGAAGCTTTCTTT. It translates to CASSFRTSNTEAFF.

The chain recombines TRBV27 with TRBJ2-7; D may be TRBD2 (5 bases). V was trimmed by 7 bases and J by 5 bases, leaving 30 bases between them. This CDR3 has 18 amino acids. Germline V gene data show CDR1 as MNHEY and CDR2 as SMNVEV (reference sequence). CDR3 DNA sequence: TGTGCCAGCAATCCCTTATTTTCAGCTAGCACTCGCTATGACGAGCAGTACTTC. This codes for CASNPLFSASTRYDEQYF.

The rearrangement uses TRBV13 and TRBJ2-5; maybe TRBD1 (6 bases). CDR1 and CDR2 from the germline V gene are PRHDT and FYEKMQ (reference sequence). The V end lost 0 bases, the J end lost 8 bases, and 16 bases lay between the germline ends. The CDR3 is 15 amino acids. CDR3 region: CASSLGQSEGDTQYF. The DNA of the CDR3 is TGTGCCAGCAGCTTAGGCCAGTCTGAGGGGGACACCCAGTACTTC. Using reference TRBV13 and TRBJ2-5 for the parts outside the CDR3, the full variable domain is AAGVIQSPRHLIKEKRETATLKCYPIPRHDTVYWYQQGPGQDPQFLISFYEKMQSDKGSIPDRFSAQQFSDYHSELNMSSLELGDSALYFCASSLGQSEGDTQYFGPGTRLLVL.